A selection of T cell receptor beta chains follows, all from one sample in a study of blood T cells in healthy people across ages. One entry per CDR3 protein results from TCRdb running MiXCR on the 5' RACE reads. Among 650,000 to 1,000,000 distinct CDR3 sequences, 35% to 40% were seen once, and the ten largest hold over 10%. Sequencing input: blood. These receptors all come from a man aged 18 to 29 in good health. Each CDR3 is given with its conserved first and last residue. Each record gives: J gene, V gene, D gene, clone size, CDR3 protein, CDR3 DNA. D genes are given only for firm matches. The listing skips clone size in some rows; elsewhere it reads once, few, many or a size class.

J: TRBJ1-4
V: TRBV6-5
D: -
size: few
CDR3: CASREQGENEKLFF
DNA: TGTGCCAGCAGGGAACAGGGCGAAAATGAAAAACTGTTTTTT

J: TRBJ1-1
V: TRBV6-5
D: -
size: -
CDR3: CASSYSPYPRGTEAFF
DNA: TGTGCCAGCAGTTATAGCCCGTACCCACGGGGGACTGAAGCTTTCTTT

J: TRBJ2-3
V: TRBV5-1
D: -
size: -
CDR3: CASSLEGPGGDTQYF
DNA: TGCGCCAGCAGCTTGGAAGGCCCCGGGGGAGATACGCAGTATTTT

J: TRBJ1-4
V: TRBV27
D: TRBD1
size: -
CDR3: CASGPPGQGGEKLFF
DNA: TGTGCCAGCGGCCCTCCCGGACAGGGAGGTGAAAAACTGTTTTTT

J: TRBJ2-3
V: TRBV20-1
D: -
size: -
CDR3: CSAVRRIALDTQYF
DNA: TGCAGTGCTGTTAGACGGATCGCCTTAGATACGCAGTATTTT

J: TRBJ2-3
V: TRBV12-3/TRBV12-4
D: -
size: many
CDR3: CASSYRQGTDTQYF
DNA: TGTGCCAGCAGTTACAGACAGGGCACAGATACGCAGTATTTT

J: TRBJ2-7
V: TRBV7-2
D: TRBD1
size: -
CDR3: CASSVTRDSFSEQYF
DNA: TGTGCCAGCAGCGTAACCCGGGACAGCTTCTCCGAGCAGTACTTC

J: TRBJ1-2
V: TRBV6-2/TRBV6-3
D: TRBD1
size: -
CDR3: CASRWDSIYGYTF
DNA: TGTGCCAGCAGATGGGACAGCATCTATGGCTACACCTTC

J: TRBJ2-1
V: TRBV14
D: -
size: -
CDR3: CASSPPGRFYEQFF
DNA: TGTGCCAGCAGCCCTCCGGGACGGTTCTACGAGCAGTTCTTC

J: TRBJ1-4
V: TRBV28
D: -
size: once
CDR3: CASSPSYGGREKLFF
DNA: TGTGCCAGCAGTCCCTCCTATGGAGGGCGGGAAAAACTGTTTTTT

J: TRBJ2-5
V: TRBV5-1
D: -
size: -
CDR3: CASSLGGHQETQYF
DNA: TGCGCCAGCAGCTTGGGAGGGCACCAAGAGACCCAGTACTTC

J: TRBJ2-3
V: TRBV7-2
D: -
size: many
CDR3: CASSIQTDTDTQYF
DNA: TGTGCCAGCAGCATCCAGACAGACACAGATACGCAGTATTTT

J: TRBJ2-1
V: TRBV10-3
D: TRBD1
size: few
CDR3: CAIRGQGDYNEQFF
DNA: TGTGCCATCAGAGGACAGGGGGACTACAATGAGCAGTTCTTC

J: TRBJ2-7
V: TRBV7-2
D: -
size: -
CDR3: CASSSRGGHEQYF
DNA: TGTGCCAGCAGCTCAAGGGGGGGTCACGAGCAGTACTTC

J: TRBJ2-3
V: TRBV12-3/TRBV12-4
D: -
size: many
CDR3: CASSPGRGLTDTQYF
DNA: TGTGCCAGCAGTCCCGGGCGGGGACTCACAGATACGCAGTATTTT

J: TRBJ2-7
V: TRBV15
D: TRBD2
size: once
CDR3: CATSRDQETGGLDGQYF
DNA: TGTGCCACCAGCAGAGATCAGGAAACGGGGGGGCTCGATGGGCAGTACTTC

J: TRBJ1-5
V: TRBV3-1
D: -
size: -
CDR3: CASSQAGANQPQHF
DNA: TGTGCCAGCAGCCAAGCCGGAGCCAATCAGCCCCAGCATTTT

J: TRBJ2-3
V: TRBV9
D: TRBD2
size: -
CDR3: CASSVGRGSDTQYF
DNA: TGTGCCAGCAGCGTAGGGCGGGGGTCAGATACGCAGTATTTT

J: TRBJ1-5
V: TRBV7-2
D: -
size: -
CDR3: CTSSLGARSNQPQHF
DNA: TGTACCAGCAGCTTAGGGGCCAGGAGCAATCAGCCCCAGCATTTT

J: TRBJ2-7
V: TRBV30
D: -
size: few
CDR3: CAWSEGVGGPYEQYF
DNA: TGTGCCTGGAGTGAGGGGGTAGGCGGGCCCTACGAGCAGTACTTC

J: TRBJ1-2
V: TRBV27
D: -
size: -
CDR3: CASSSVGSTNYGYTF
DNA: TGTGCCAGCAGTAGTGTAGGGAGTACTAACTATGGCTACACCTTC

J: TRBJ1-2
V: TRBV29-1
D: TRBD1
size: -
CDR3: CSVNTGVSANYGYTF
DNA: TGCAGCGTGAACACAGGGGTTTCGGCTAACTATGGCTACACCTTC

J: TRBJ2-5
V: TRBV7-8
D: TRBD1
size: few
CDR3: CASSLSGTGAGNEQYF
DNA: TGTGCCAGCAGCTTATCCGGGACAGGGGCGGGGAATGAGCAGTACTTC

J: TRBJ1-1
V: TRBV3-1
D: -
size: -
CDR3: CASSPPRVGEAFF
DNA: TGTGCCAGCAGCCCCCCCCGGGTTGGTGAAGCTTTCTTT

J: TRBJ1-5
V: TRBV7-2
D: -
size: few
CDR3: CASSSQGTSYQPQHF
DNA: TGTGCCAGCAGCTCCCAGGGCACTTCTTATCAGCCCCAGCATTTT

J: TRBJ2-7
V: TRBV5-1
D: TRBD1
size: -
CDR3: CASSQSGTGHYEQYF
DNA: TGCGCCAGCTCTCAGTCCGGGACAGGGCACTACGAGCAGTACTTC

J: TRBJ2-7
V: TRBV27
D: -
size: many
CDR3: CASSRQATYEQYF
DNA: TGTGCCAGCAGTCGACAGGCTACCTACGAGCAGTACTTC

J: TRBJ2-7
V: TRBV4-1
D: -
size: -
CDR3: CASSDASAGQYF
DNA: TGCGCCAGCTCCGATGCTTCCGCCGGGCAGTACTTC

J: TRBJ2-7
V: TRBV6-5
D: TRBD1
size: -
CDR3: CASRKRRDRGLEQYF
DNA: TGTGCCAGCAGAAAGCGCCGGGACAGGGGGCTCGAGCAGTACTTC

J: TRBJ2-3
V: TRBV6-2/TRBV6-3
D: -
size: few
CDR3: CASSHRGGTDTQYF
DNA: TGTGCCAGCAGCCACCGCGGGGGCACAGATACGCAGTATTTT

J: TRBJ1-1
V: TRBV12-3/TRBV12-4
D: -
size: -
CDR3: CASRPGWAGEAFF
DNA: TGTGCCAGCCGACCCGGGTGGGCCGGTGAAGCTTTCTTT

J: TRBJ2-1
V: TRBV7-9
D: -
size: -
CDR3: CASSLAMAPYNEQFF
DNA: TGTGCCAGCAGCTTAGCTATGGCACCCTACAATGAGCAGTTCTTC

J: TRBJ2-7
V: TRBV6-2/TRBV6-3
D: TRBD1
size: -
CDR3: CASSYELGTGVYEQYF
DNA: TGTGCCAGCAGTTACGAGTTGGGGACAGGGGTGTACGAGCAGTACTTC

J: TRBJ2-7
V: TRBV20-1
D: -
size: few
CDR3: CSARNWDHYEQYF
DNA: TGCAGTGCTAGGAACTGGGACCACTACGAGCAGTACTTC